A selection of T cell receptor beta chains follows, all from one sample in a study of T cells in Graves' hyperthyroidism and ophthalmopathy. TCRdb used MiXCR to reprocess the multiplex PCR reads, holding one entry per CDR3 protein. The profile shows 640,000 or so distinct CDR3 sequences, 13% to 15% of them singletons. Sequencing was carried out using blood. These receptors were obtained from a woman between 18 and 29 years old with Graves' ophthalmopathy. The CDR3 runs from the conserved cysteine through the conserved F or W. The D gene is left open where the match is weak. Clone sizes are given selectively: once, few, many, or a class where the clone is expanded.

clone_size d_call cdr3_length j_call v_call cdr3_nt cdr3_aa
few - 17 TRBJ2-6 TRBV11-2 TGTGCCAGCAGCTCAGTTTTGAAAGGGTCTGGGGCCAACGTCCTGACTTTC CASSSVLKGSGANVLTF
few - 18 TRBJ1-3 TRBV6-1 TGTGCCAGCAGTGAACTGAAGGCCCCCCGGGGTTCTGGAAACACCATATATTTT CASSELKAPRGSGNTIYF
many - 16 TRBJ1-2 TRBV19 TGTGCCAGTAGTATAGACAGAGGGGTTGGCAACTATGGCTACACCTTC CASSIDRGVGNYGYTF
many TRBD1 18 TRBJ2-7 TRBV11-1 TGTGCCAGCAGCTTAGCGGGTTTTCAGGACAGGACCTCCTACGAGCAGTACTTC CASSLAGFQDRTSYEQYF
- - 11 TRBJ2-7 TRBV30 TGTGCCTGGTCGATTATCTACGAGCAGTACTTC CAWSIIYEQYF
many - 15 TRBJ1-2 TRBV20-1 TGCAGTGCTAGAGATCGGGACGGCATAATCTATGGCTACACCTTC CSARDRDGIIYGYTF
- - 18 TRBJ1-5 TRBV27 TGTGCCAGCAGTCCCATGGGCCCCGGGACTATCCTCAATCAGCCCCAGCATTTT CASSPMGPGTILNQPQHF
few - 12 TRBJ1-5 TRBV29-1 TGCAGCGACGCCGGGGATGGTCAGCCCCAGCATTTT CSDAGDGQPQHF
many - 11 TRBJ2-7 TRBV30 TGTGCCTGGAGTGTCTTCTACGAGCAGTACTTC CAWSVFYEQYF
many - 13 TRBJ1-1 TRBV11-1 TGTGCCAGCAGCTTCTCCGAGGGCTATGAAGCTTTCTTT CASSFSEGYEAFF
many - 16 TRBJ1-2 TRBV7-9 TGTGCCACCCTGAGTACGGGGACCAATCCCTTTGGAGGCTACACCTTC CATLSTGTNPFGGYTF
few TRBD2 15 TRBJ2-7 TRBV11-3 TGTGCCAGCAGTTACCGACTAGCGGCCAACTACGAGCAGTACTTC CASSYRLAANYEQYF
- - 13 TRBJ2-2 TRBV24-1 TGTGCCACCAGAGAACGAGTAACCGGGGAGCTGTTTTTT CATRERVTGELFF
many - 15 TRBJ2-1 TRBV30 TGTGCCTGGAGTAAGGGGGAGTCTGATTCGAATGAGCAGTTCTTC CAWSKGESDSNEQFF
- - 15 TRBJ2-1 TRBV4-1 TGCGCCAGCAGCCAAGATGGGGGGAGGTACAATGAGCAGTTCTTC CASSQDGGRYNEQFF
- - 12 TRBJ1-2 TRBV4-2 TGTGCCAGCAGCCACAGTAACTATGGCTACACCTTC CASSHSNYGYTF
many - 16 TRBJ2-1 TRBV14 TGTGCCAGCAGCCAATGGCCGGGATTCCCCCACAATGAGCAGTTCTTC CASSQWPGFPHNEQFF
- TRBD1 15 TRBJ1-2 TRBV19 TGTGCCAGTAGTCCAAGGACAGGGGCTCACTATGGCTACACCTTC CASSPRTGAHYGYTF
- - 11 TRBJ2-1 TRBV6-1 TGTGCCAGCAGTGCTAGAGATGAGCAGTTCTTC CASSARDEQFF
many - 14 TRBJ2-7 TRBV18 TGTGCCAGCTCACCTCAGGGACCTACCTACGAGCAGTACTTC CASSPQGPTYEQYF
many - 13 TRBJ2-7 TRBV2 TGTGCCAGCAGTGACCCACCAGGGGACGAGCAGTACTTC CASSDPPGDEQYF
many - 16 TRBJ2-1 TRBV5-1 TGCGCCAGCAGCTGCCGGGACGCACGCTCCTACAATGAGCAGTTCTTC CASSCRDARSYNEQFF
many - 14 TRBJ2-3 TRBV2 TGTGCCAGCAGCGCCATTCTAGTAACCGATACGCAGTATTTT CASSAILVTDTQYF
few - 13 TRBJ2-2 TRBV24-1 TGTGCCACCACAACTGGAGGCACCGGGGAGCTGTTTTTT CATTTGGTGELFF
many - 15 TRBJ2-1 TRBV12-3/TRBV12-4 TGTGCCAGCAGTTTGGACCGGGCGATTTACAATGAGCAGTTCTTC CASSLDRAIYNEQFF
- TRBD1 15 TRBJ2-7 TRBV19 TGTGCCAGTTCAGCCACGAGGGGCAGGGGGCACGAGCAGTACTTC CASSATRGRGHEQYF
many - 13 TRBJ1-1 TRBV28 TGTGCCAGCAGCCTCAGTCTTGGGACGGATGCTTTCTTT CASSLSLGTDAFF
many TRBD1 15 TRBJ1-2 TRBV7-8 TGTGCCAGCAGCCCTCGTCGAGGGACAGGGAATGGCTACACCTTC CASSPRRGTGNGYTF
many TRBD2 15 TRBJ2-2 TRBV7-2 TGTGCCAGCAGCTTTTCTAGCGGTTACACCGGGGAGCTGTTTTTT CASSFSSGYTGELFF
many TRBD2 16 TRBJ2-2 TRBV7-3 TGTGCCAGCAGCCCCCGTGCGGGGGCGAACACCGGGGAGCTGTTTTTT CASSPRAGANTGELFF
- - 11 TRBJ2-7 TRBV30 TGTGCCTCTACAGGGGAGGCCGAGCAGTACTTC CASTGEAEQYF
- - 11 TRBJ2-7 TRBV6-2/TRBV6-3 TGTGCCAGCCGAGGTTATTACGAGCAGTACTTC CASRGYYEQYF
many - 20 TRBJ1-5 TRBV7-8 TGTGCCAGCAGCCCAGTCCCGTCAAGGGTTAGGCGATATAGCAATCAGCCCCAGCATTTT CASSPVPSRVRRYSNQPQHF
- - 16 TRBJ1-4 TRBV24-1 TGTGCCACCAGTGATCCGAATCAGGTTGACGGGGAAAAACTGTTTTTT CATSDPNQVDGEKLFF
many - 13 TRBJ2-7 TRBV6-1 TGTGCCAGCAGTGAAAGAAGGGCCGACGAGCAGTACTTC CASSERRADEQYF
- - 13 TRBJ2-1 TRBV28 TGTGCCAGCAAGCTGTGGGGGGTCAATGAGCAGTTCTTC CASKLWGVNEQFF
many TRBD2 18 TRBJ2-1 TRBV10-3 TGTGCCGTTCAAGGACTAGCGGGAGGACAAAGCTCCTACAATGAGCAGTTCTTC CAVQGLAGGQSSYNEQFF
many - 15 TRBJ2-2 TRBV28 TGTGCCAGCAGTGTGGGGCTTACCAACACCGGGGAGCTGTTTTTT CASSVGLTNTGELFF
few TRBD2 16 TRBJ2-7 TRBV20-1 TGCAGTGCTCCGGGACTAGCGGGAGGGGTCTCCTACGAGCAGTACTTC CSAPGLAGGVSYEQYF
- - 13 TRBJ2-5 TRBV5-4 TGTGCCAGCAGCGTCAGCGCAGGGGAGACCCAGTACTTC CASSVSAGETQYF
many - 14 TRBJ2-7 TRBV30 TGTGCCTGGAGTGTCTCCAAGGGGAGCTACGAGCAGTACTTC CAWSVSKGSYEQYF
many - 13 TRBJ1-2 TRBV7-2 TGTGCCAGCAGCTTAGGCCCTGGGGGTGGCTACACCTTC CASSLGPGGGYTF
- - 15 TRBJ2-1 TRBV30 TGTGCCTGGAGCGGAAAGGGGGGCGTCTACAATGAGCAGTTCTTC CAWSGKGGVYNEQFF
- - 13 TRBJ2-3 TRBV30 TGTGCCTGGGCGTGGGGGGGCACAGATACGCAGTATTTT CAWAWGGTDTQYF
- TRBD2 13 TRBJ2-3 TRBV2 TGTGCCAGCAGTGACGGCGGGACTAGGGTTACGTATTTT CASSDGGTRVTYF
few - 17 TRBJ2-1 TRBV4-2 TGTGCCAGCAGCCAAGATTTAGGACCAGCAGGTGGTGATGAGCAGTTCTTC CASSQDLGPAGGDEQFF
many TRBD2 14 TRBJ2-1 TRBV18 TGTGCCAGCTCACCTACTAGCGGGGTCCATGAGCAGTTCTTC CASSPTSGVHEQFF
- - 15 TRBJ2-7 TRBV5-1 TGCGCCAGCAGCTTGTTCCTGACAGGCCGCCACGAGCAGTACTTC CASSLFLTGRHEQYF
many - 14 TRBJ2-7 TRBV11-2 TGTGCCAGCAGCCCGGGTCTTGACGACAACGAGCAGTACTTC CASSPGLDDNEQYF
- - 14 TRBJ1-1 TRBV29-1 TGCAGCGTTGAAGCGGACAGTAGTTTCACTGAAGCTTTCTTT CSVEADSSFTEAFF
many TRBD2 14 TRBJ2-7 TRBV28 TGTGCCAGCGGGTTAGCGGGGGGCGGGGACGAGCAGTACTTC CASGLAGGGDEQYF
many - 16 TRBJ2-5 TRBV20-1 TGCAGTGCTAGAGATAGCGGAGGACGCCTACAAGAGACCCAGTACTTC CSARDSGGRLQETQYF
- TRBD2 17 TRBJ2-3 TRBV28 TGTGCCAGCAGTTTGAAGCTAGCGGGAGGGCGGGCAGATACGCAGTATTTT CASSLKLAGGRADTQYF
- TRBD2 15 TRBJ2-7 TRBV7-3 TGTGCCAGCAGCTTAAGACTAGCGGGAGGTAATGAGCAGTACTTC CASSLRLAGGNEQYF
few - 15 TRBJ2-3 TRBV9 TGTGCCAGCAGCGTAGAGGCGGGGCCCACAGATACGCAGTATTTT CASSVEAGPTDTQYF
- TRBD2 17 TRBJ2-3 TRBV11-2 TGTGCCAGCAGCTTAGGAGCGAGCGGGAGATACACAGATGCGCAGTATTTT CASSLGASGRYTDAQYF
many TRBD2 16 TRBJ2-1 TRBV12-3/TRBV12-4 TGTGCCAGCAGCCCGGGTAGCGGGATCTCCTACAATGAGCAGTTCTTC CASSPGSGISYNEQFF
- - 14 TRBJ1-1 TRBV11-2 TGTGCCAGCAGCATGACACCCGGGAACACTGAAGCTTTCTTT CASSMTPGNTEAFF
- - 16 TRBJ1-5 TRBV7-9 TGTGCCAGCAGCTACGCCGTAGGGATAGGCAATCAGCCCCAGCATTTT CASSYAVGIGNQPQHF